These 25 T cell receptor beta chains came from one sample sequenced in a study of shared clonotypes between healthy human individuals. Clones were read by immunoSEQ multiplex PCR, and TCRdb kept only the in-frame ones, dropping some. Here the sample spans about 1.1 million clones, roughly 77% being singletons. Sequenced sample: memory CD4+ T cells from PBMCs. The sample's subset: CD45RA-negative fraction. These receptors all stem from a man aged 18 to 35 in good health. Some clones in this sample may be carry-over from other donors' samples.

The V call is TRBV29-1, the J call TRBJ2-3; 7 positions match TRBD2. Trimming removed 4 bases from V and 11 bases from J; junction bases left unmatched: 15. This CDR3 is 14 amino acids long. Germline CDR1 SQVTM, CDR2 ANQGSEA. CDR3: CSVVPGLGTGRQYF. The CDR3 bases are TGCAGCGTTGTCCCAGGACTAGGGACCGGGAGGCAGTATTTT.

This clone appeared once. The chain uses TRBV4-1 and TRBJ1-5, with D perhaps TRBD1 (5 bases). Germline CDR1 reads MGHRA; CDR2 reads YSYEKL. This CDR3 contains 20 residues. V lost 0 bases, J lost 4 bases, and 25 bases lay in between. The CDR3 loop is CASSQDLVNPGPLPNQPQHF. The CDR3 bases are TGCGCCAGCAGCCAAGATCTAGTCAACCCGGGACCTCTACCAAATCAGCCCCAGCATTTT.

This chain uses TRBV18 with TRBJ2-7; TRBD2 might be the D (5 bases). Germline V lookup: CDR1 KGHSH, CDR2 LQKENI. With 1 base removed from V and 3 bases from J, the gap between germline ends came to 10 bases. The CDR3 covers 14 residues. DNA of the CDR3: TGTGCCAGCTCACCACTCGGGGTCGACTACGAGCAGTACTTC. Amino acids: CASSPLGVDYEQYF. Variable domain in full (rest from reference TRBV18 and TRBJ2-7): NAGVMQNPRHLVRRRGQEARLRCSPMKGHSHVYWYRQLPEEGLKFMVYLQKENIIDESGMPKERFSAEFPKEGPSILRIQQVVRGDSAAYFCASSPLGVDYEQYFGPGTRLTVT.

This chain links TRBV9 with TRBJ2-3; D is possibly TRBD1 (5 bases). V was trimmed by 0 bases and J by 4 bases, leaving 6 bases between them. Germline V gene data show CDR1 as SGDLS and CDR2 as YYNGEE. This CDR3 is 13 amino acids long. The CDR3 nucleotides are TGTGCCAGCAGCGTAGCAGGGTCAGATACGCAGTATTTT. Amino acids: CASSVAGSDTQYF.

The rearrangement uses TRBV29-1 and TRBJ1-2; 7 bases fit TRBD1. The CDR3 is 14 residues long. Germline CDR1 SQVTM, CDR2 ANQGSEA. V shed 0 bases and J 5 bases; nucleotides not matched to a gene: 6. The CDR3 sequence is CSVEDPDRVYGYTF. In DNA, the CDR3 is TGCAGCGTTGAAGATCCCGACAGGGTTTATGGCTACACCTTC.

J is TRBJ1-2 and V is TRBV4-2, with 9 bases matching TRBD1. Germline loops: CDR1 LGHNA, CDR2 YNFKEQ. J was trimmed by 4 bases and V by 4 bases; bases with no gene match: 7. This CDR3 contains 15 residues. The chain's CDR3 is CASSPGGQGPYGYTF. The CDR3 DNA sequence: TGTGCCAGCAGCCCGGGCGGACAGGGGCCCTATGGCTACACCTTC.

This sequence joins TRBV9 and TRBJ1-2, with D perhaps matching TRBD1 (6 bases). Germline CDR1 and CDR2: SGDLS and YYNGEE. The CDR3 contains 13 residues. V was shortened by 0 bases and J by 7 bases, with 10 bases between the two germline ends. This chain's CDR3 is CASSVVQGFGYTF. In DNA form, the CDR3 reads TGTGCCAGCAGCGTAGTACAGGGTTTTGGCTACACCTTC. Using reference TRBV9 and TRBJ1-2 for the parts outside the CDR3, the full variable domain is DSGVTQTPKHLITATGQRVTLRCSPRSGDLSVYWYQQSLDQGLQFLIQYYNGEERAKGNILERFSAQQFPDLHSELNLSSLELGDSALYFCASSVVQGFGYTFGSGTRLTVV.

Only a few counts were recorded for this clone. The sample has other DNA sequences that encode this CDR3 too. This chain joins TRBV5-1 and TRBJ2-5, with D tentatively TRBD2 (6 bases). CDR1 is SGHRS, CDR2 YFSETQ, per germline. V dropped 2 bases and J dropped 5 bases, with 10 bases sitting between them. This CDR3 region has 13 residues. CDR3 sequence reads: CASSFGGRETQYF. The CDR3, as DNA: TGCGCCAGCAGCTTTGGAGGGCGGGAGACCCAGTACTTC. Based on the CDR3 plus reference TRBV5-1 and TRBJ2-5, the full variable domain is KAGVTQTPRYLIKTRGQQVTLSCSPISGHRSVSWYQQTPGQGLQFLFEYFSETQRNKGNFPGRFSGRQFSNSRSEMNVSTLELGDSALYLCASSFGGRETQYFGPGTRLLVL.

This clone was observed once. The chain joins TRBV10-1 to TRBJ2-1; 7 nucleotides line up with TRBD2. V gave up 2 bases and J gave up 9 bases; unmatched junction bases: 1. Looked up from germline, CDR1 is WNHNN and CDR2 is SYGVQD (reference sequence). The CDR3 length is 12 residues. The CDR3 nucleotides read TGCGCCAGCAGTGAGCCGGGAGGTGAGCAGTTCTTC. Translated, it gives CASSEPGGEQFF.

The chain carries TRBV18 and TRBJ2-3, with 14 nucleotides matching TRBD2. Germline CDR1 is KGHSH and CDR2 is LQKENI. The CDR3 has 15 amino acids. V was pared by 5 bases and J by 8 bases, with 6 bases of the junction left unmatched. The CDR3 is CASSAGTSGSGTQYF. The CDR3 DNA reads TGTGCCAGCTCAGCGGGGACTAGCGGGAGCGGTACGCAGTATTTT.

This rearrangement joins TRBV18 to TRBJ2-5; maybe TRBD2 (5 bases). V was cut by 4 bases and J by 2 bases, with 8 bases left in between. The CDR3 extends over 13 amino acids. Per germline, CDR1 KGHSH and CDR2 LQKENI. As DNA, the CDR3 is TGTGCCAGCTCACGAGCGGAGCAAGAGACCCAGTACTTC. Protein sequence: CASSRAEQETQYF. The complete variable domain, with remaining parts taken from reference TRBV18 and TRBJ2-5, reads NAGVMQNPRHLVRRRGQEARLRCSPMKGHSHVYWYRQLPEEGLKFMVYLQKENIIDESGMPKERFSAEFPKEGPSILRIQQVVRGDSAAYFCASSRAEQETQYFGPGTRLLVL.

The rearrangement joins TRBV21-1 to TRBJ1-4; the table's D gene call, TRBD1, was not cross checked with the DNA. TRBV21-1 is a listed pseudogene. The CDR3 totals 14 residues. The CDR3 loop is CASSRGQGDEKLFF. The DNA of the CDR3 is TGTGCCAGCAGCAGGGGACAGGGTGATGAAAAACTGTTTTTT.

This clone has just one count. The V and J genes are TRBV14 and TRBJ2-5, with D maybe TRBD1 (5 bases). Germline CDR1 and CDR2: SGHDN and FVKESK. V was clipped by 1 base and J by 4 bases, with 16 bases between them. This CDR3 has 16 amino acids. CDR3 DNA: TGTGCCAGCAGCCAAGTCAGGGCAGGTGGAAGAGAGACCCAGTACTTC. Its translation is CASSQVRAGGRETQYF.

The chain recombines TRBV28 with TRBJ1-1; the D gene is possibly TRBD1 (6 bases). This CDR3 has 15 residues. The germline V gene encodes CDR1 MDHEN and CDR2 SYDVKM. Trimming pared 4 bases from V and 1 base from J, leaving 13 bases between. In DNA, the CDR3 is TGTGCCAGCAGTTCCGGACAGCGAAGGAACACTGAAGCTTTCTTT. Translating it yields CASSSGQRRNTEAFF.

This clone was seen more than once but under ten times. This chain links TRBV25-1 with TRBJ2-3; no definite D call. Germline CDR1 reads MGHDK; CDR2 reads SYGVNS. V dropped 3 bases and J dropped 2 bases, with 12 bases sitting between them. The CDR3 is 15 residues long. The CDR3 here is CASSDYLGDTDTQYF. In nucleotides, the CDR3 is TGTGCCAGCAGTGATTATCTCGGCGACACAGATACGCAGTATTTT.

The chain combines TRBV7-2 with TRBJ2-5; 7 positions match TRBD2. V was clipped by 2 bases and J by 4 bases; unmatched bases: 7. CDR1 and CDR2 (germline): SGHTA, FQGNSA. This CDR3 contains 15 residues. The CDR3 DNA reads as TGTGCCAGCAGCTTAAGCGGGAATGAAGGAGAGACCCAGTACTTC. This sequence encodes CASSLSGNEGETQYF.

The V call is TRBV28, the J call TRBJ2-6; TRBD1 matches 7 bases. The germline V gene encodes CDR1 MDHEN and CDR2 SYDVKM. The trim removed 9 bases at V and 0 bases at J, leaving 8 bases unmatched. The CDR3 is 16 residues long. CDR3 nucleotides: TGTGCCAGTACAGGGGCCTACAGCTCTGGGGCCAACGTCCTGACTTTC. Its translation: CASTGAYSSGANVLTF.

This clone has a single count. This chain uses TRBV5-1 with TRBJ2-5; 13 nucleotides agree with TRBD2. In germline, CDR1 is SGHRS, CDR2 YFSETQ. V lost 4 bases, J lost 5 bases, and 5 bases stayed unmatched. This CDR3 is built from 15 residues. CDR3 DNA sequence: TGCGCCAGCAGCAGGACTAGCGGGAGACTGGAGACCCAGTACTTC. Protein product: CASSRTSGRLETQYF.

The rearrangement uses TRBV4-2 and TRBJ2-3, with a possible D match to TRBD1 (5 bases). Germline CDR1 is LGHNA and CDR2 is YNFKEQ. V lost 0 bases and J lost 4, with 20 bases in between. CDR3 length: 18 amino acids. In DNA, the CDR3 is TGTGCCAGCAGCCAAGATGCCCGGCCCAGGGAAGGCCCAGATACGCAGTATTTT. Amino acid sequence: CASSQDARPREGPDTQYF.

This clone appeared once. V and J are TRBV28 and TRBJ1-2, with TRBD1 as a possible D gene (5 bases). The germline V and J ends were trimmed by 4 bases and 0 bases, with 12 bases remaining between them. CDR1 is MDHEN and CDR2 is SYDVKM in the germline V gene. The CDR3 has 15 residues. CDR3 loop: CASSWRGSANYGYTF. CDR3 nucleotides: TGTGCCAGCAGTTGGCGGGGCAGCGCTAACTATGGCTACACCTTC.

The rearrangement links TRBV27 to TRBJ1-2; D is perhaps TRBD1 (5 bases). Germline CDR1 and CDR2: MNHEY and SMNVEV (reference sequence). The CDR3 contains 15 residues. The V gene lost 2 bases and the J gene lost 7 bases, with 17 bases spanning the gap. The CDR3 sequence: CASSLRNRDGLGYTF. The CDR3 nucleotides read TGTGCCAGCAGTTTAAGAAACCGGGACGGGCTTGGCTACACCTTC.

The chain couples TRBV19 to TRBJ1-1; 7 nucleotides match TRBD1. Trimming removed 5 bases from V and 3 bases from J; junction bases left unmatched: 9. The CDR3 spans 15 residues. Germline loops: CDR1 LNHDA, CDR2 SQIVND (reference sequence). The CDR3 sequence is CASSPRDRDYTEAFF. The CDR3 DNA sequence: TGTGCCAGTAGTCCCAGAGACAGGGACTACACTGAAGCTTTCTTT.

The rearrangement uses TRBV5-4 and TRBJ2-3; 12 bases fit TRBD2. The CDR3 totals 17 residues. Per germline, CDR1 SGHNT and CDR2 YYREEE (reference sequence). V was pared by 4 bases and J by 4 bases, with 10 bases of the junction left unmatched. The CDR3 region has the DNA TGTGCCAGCAGCCGGAAACTAGCGGGAGGATCGGCAGATACGCAGTATTTT. Protein sequence: CASSRKLAGGSADTQYF.

In nucleotides, the CDR3 is TGTGCCAGCAACAAACTGATAGAGACCCAGTACTTC. Translation: CASNKLIETQYF. This chain joins TRBV2 and TRBJ2-5; D remains unclear. Germline-derived CDR1 and CDR2 are SNHLY and FYNNEI. Trimming pared 7 bases from V and 4 bases from J, leaving 10 bases between. The CDR3 has 12 residues.

The rearrangement links TRBV7-8 to TRBJ2-7; TRBD1 aligns across 9 bases. Germline loops: CDR1 SGHVS, CDR2 FQNEAQ. Trimming at V came to 5 bases and at J to 3 bases, leaving 14 bases not matched to a gene. The CDR3 is 17 residues long. The CDR3 DNA follows: TGTGCCAGCAGCCTACACCCGGGACAGGGCTCCTACTACGAGCAGTACTTC. This encodes CASSLHPGQGSYYEQYF.